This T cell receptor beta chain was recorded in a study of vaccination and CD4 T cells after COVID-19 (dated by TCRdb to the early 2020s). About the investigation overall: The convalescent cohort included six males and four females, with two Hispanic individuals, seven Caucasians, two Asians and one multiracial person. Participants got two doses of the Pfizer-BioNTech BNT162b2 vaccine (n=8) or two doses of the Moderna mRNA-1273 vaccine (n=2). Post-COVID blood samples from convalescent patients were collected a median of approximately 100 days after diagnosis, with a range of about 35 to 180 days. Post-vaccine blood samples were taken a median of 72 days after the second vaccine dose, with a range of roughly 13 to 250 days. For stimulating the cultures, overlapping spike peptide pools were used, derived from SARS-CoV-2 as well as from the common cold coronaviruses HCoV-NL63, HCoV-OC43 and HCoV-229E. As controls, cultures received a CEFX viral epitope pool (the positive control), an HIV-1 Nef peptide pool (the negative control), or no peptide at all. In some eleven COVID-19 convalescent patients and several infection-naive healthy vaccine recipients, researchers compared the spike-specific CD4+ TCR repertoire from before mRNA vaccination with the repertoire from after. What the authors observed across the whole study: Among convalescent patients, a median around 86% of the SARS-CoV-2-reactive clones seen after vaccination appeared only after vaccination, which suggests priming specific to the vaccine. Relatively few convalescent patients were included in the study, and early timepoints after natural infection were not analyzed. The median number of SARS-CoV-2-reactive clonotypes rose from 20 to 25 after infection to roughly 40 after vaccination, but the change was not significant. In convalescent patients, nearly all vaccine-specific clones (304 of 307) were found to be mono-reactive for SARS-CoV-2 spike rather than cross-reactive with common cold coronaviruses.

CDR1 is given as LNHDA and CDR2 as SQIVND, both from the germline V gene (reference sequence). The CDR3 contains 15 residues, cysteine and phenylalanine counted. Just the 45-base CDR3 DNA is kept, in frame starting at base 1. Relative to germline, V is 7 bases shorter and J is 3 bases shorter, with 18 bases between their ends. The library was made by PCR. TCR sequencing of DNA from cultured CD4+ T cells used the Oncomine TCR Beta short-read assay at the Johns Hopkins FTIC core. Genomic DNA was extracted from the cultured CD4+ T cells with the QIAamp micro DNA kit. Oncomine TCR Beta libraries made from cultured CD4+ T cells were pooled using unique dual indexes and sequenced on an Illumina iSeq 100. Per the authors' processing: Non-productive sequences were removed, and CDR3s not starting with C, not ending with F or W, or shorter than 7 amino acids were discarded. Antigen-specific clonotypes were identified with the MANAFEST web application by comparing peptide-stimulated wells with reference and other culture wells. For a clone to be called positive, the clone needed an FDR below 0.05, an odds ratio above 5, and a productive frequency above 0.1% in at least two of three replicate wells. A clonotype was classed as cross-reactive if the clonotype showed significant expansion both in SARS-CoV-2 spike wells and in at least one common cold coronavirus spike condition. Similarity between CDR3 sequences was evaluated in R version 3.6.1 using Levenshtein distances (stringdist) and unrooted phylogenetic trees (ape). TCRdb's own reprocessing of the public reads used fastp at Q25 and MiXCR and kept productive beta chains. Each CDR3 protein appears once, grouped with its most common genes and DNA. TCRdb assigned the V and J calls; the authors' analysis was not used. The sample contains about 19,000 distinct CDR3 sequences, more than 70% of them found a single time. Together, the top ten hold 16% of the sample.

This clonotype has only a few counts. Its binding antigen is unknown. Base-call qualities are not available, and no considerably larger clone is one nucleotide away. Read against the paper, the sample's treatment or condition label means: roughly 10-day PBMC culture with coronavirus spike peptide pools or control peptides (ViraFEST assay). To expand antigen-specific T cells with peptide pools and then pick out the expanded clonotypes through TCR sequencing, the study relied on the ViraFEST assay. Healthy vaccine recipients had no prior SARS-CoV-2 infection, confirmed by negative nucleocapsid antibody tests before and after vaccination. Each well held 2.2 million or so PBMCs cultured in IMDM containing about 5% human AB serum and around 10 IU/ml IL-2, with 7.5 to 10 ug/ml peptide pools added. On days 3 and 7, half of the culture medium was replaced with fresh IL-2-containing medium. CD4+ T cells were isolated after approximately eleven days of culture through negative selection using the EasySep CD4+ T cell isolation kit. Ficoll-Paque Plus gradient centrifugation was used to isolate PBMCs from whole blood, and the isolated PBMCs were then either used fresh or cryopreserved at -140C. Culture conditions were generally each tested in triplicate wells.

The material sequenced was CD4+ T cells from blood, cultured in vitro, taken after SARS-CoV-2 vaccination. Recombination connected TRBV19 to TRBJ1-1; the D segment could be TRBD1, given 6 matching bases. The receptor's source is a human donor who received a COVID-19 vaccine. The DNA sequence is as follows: TGTGCCAGTACCATCAATTGGGGGGGCGACACTGAAGCTTTCTTT. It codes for CASTINWGGDTEAFF. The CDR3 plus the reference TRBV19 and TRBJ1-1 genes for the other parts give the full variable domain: DGGITQSPKYLFRKEGQNVTLSCEQNLNHDAMYWYRQDPGQGLRLIYYSQIVNDFQKGDIAEGYSVSREKKESFPLTVTSAQKNPTAFYLCASTINWGGDTEAFFGQGTRLTVV.